Listed below are T cell receptor beta chains from one sample, sequenced in a study of shared clonotypes between healthy human individuals. The repertoire was sequenced with immunoSEQ multiplex PCR; TCRdb's copy has only in-frame clones and lacks some. This sample has about 2.3 million clones, with approximately 95% found just once. Material: naive CD4+ T cells from PBMCs. The receptors originated from a man aged 18 to 29 in good health. Some clones in this sample may be carry-over from other donors' samples. Both conserved end residues are part of each CDR3. A D gene is named only where the DNA matches it firmly. Only part of the rows carry a size: once, few, many, or a class if the clone is expanded.

>TRBV5-1|-|TRBJ1-4|-
TGCGCCAGCAGCGGTGGTAGTGAAGGTGAAAAACTGTTTTTT
CASSGGSEGEKLFF
>TRBV9|-|TRBJ2-3|-
TGTGCCAGCAGCGTAGGGGTGGGAGATGGCACAGATACGCAGTATTTT
CASSVGVGDGTDTQYF
>TRBV6-5|-|TRBJ2-1|-
TGTGCCAGCAGTTACCGGGACTCTAGGAATGAGCAGTTCTTC
CASSYRDSRNEQFF
>TRBV27|-|TRBJ1-2|-
TGTGCCAGCAGTTTTCTTATTCGGCAGGGCTTAATAGAAAACTATGGCTACACCTTC
CASSFLIRQGLIENYGYTF
>TRBV28|TRBD1|TRBJ2-7|-
TGTGCCAGCAGTAAACACCGGGACAGGGACTACGAGCAGTACTTC
CASSKHRDRDYEQYF
>TRBV18|TRBD1|TRBJ2-7|-
TGTGCCAGCTCACCAGGACGGGACAGGGGGTTCCACGAGCAGTACTTC
CASSPGRDRGFHEQYF
>TRBV5-1|-|TRBJ2-7|-
TGCGCCAGCAGCTTGTATAGTCCGACGGAGACTCTCTACGAGCAGTACTTC
CASSLYSPTETLYEQYF
>TRBV5-1|-|TRBJ2-2|-
TGCGCCAGCAGCTTGGACACTTTGGCCGGGGAGCTGTTTTTT
CASSLDTLAGELFF
>TRBV6-1|TRBD1|TRBJ1-2|-
TGTGCCAGCAGTGGGACAGGATCTAACTATGGCTACACCTTC
CASSGTGSNYGYTF
>TRBV6-6|-|TRBJ2-5|-
TGTGCCAGCAGTCGTGTCTGGGCCCCGGGAGAGACCCAGTACTTC
CASSRVWAPGETQYF
>TRBV7-9|TRBD1|TRBJ1-6|-
TGTGCCACCCCCCGGGACAGGGGGAGAGCGGATAATTCACCCCTCCACTTT
CATPRDRGRADNSPLHF
>TRBV2|-|TRBJ1-5|-
TGTGCCAGCACACAGGAGATAAATCAGCCCCAGCATTTT
CASTQEINQPQHF
>TRBV7-9|TRBD2|TRBJ2-1|-
TGTGCCAGCAGCTTAGATCGTCTAGCGGGATACAATGAGCAGTTCTTC
CASSLDRLAGYNEQFF
>TRBV5-4|-|TRBJ2-5|-
TGTGCCAGCAGCTTGGCGGTCCCCGGGGAGACCCAGTACTTC
CASSLAVPGETQYF
>TRBV2|TRBD1|TRBJ1-3|-
TGTGCCACCACCCCTCAATCCGGGACAGGAGCATCGCGATCTGGAAACACCATATATTTT
CATTPQSGTGASRSGNTIYF
>TRBV7-3|TRBD1|TRBJ2-1|-
TGTGCCAGCAGCCTCAACAGGGGTCGGGATGAGCAGTTCTTC
CASSLNRGRDEQFF
>TRBV5-1|-|TRBJ1-1|once
TGCGCCAGCAGCTTGGTTTGGCAGATACAAAACACTGAAGCTTTCTTT
CASSLVWQIQNTEAFF
>TRBV5-1|-|TRBJ2-3|-
TGCGCCAGCAGCTTGGTAGCACTAGCTGGCACAGATACGCAGTATTTT
CASSLVALAGTDTQYF
>TRBV2|TRBD1|TRBJ2-7|-
TGTGCCACTCGACAGGGCGGAGGCGAGCAGTACTTC
CATRQGGGEQYF
>TRBV7-3|-|TRBJ1-1|once
TGTGCCAGCAGCATCAGGGGCACTGAAGCTTTCTTT
CASSIRGTEAFF
>TRBV4-2|TRBD1|TRBJ2-1|-
TGTGCCAGCAGAAGGACAGGGGGCTATGAGCAGTTCTTC
CASRRTGGYEQFF
>TRBV11-2|-|TRBJ2-7|-
TGTGCCAGCAGCCCGGACCTTTGGGAGCAGTACTTC
CASSPDLWEQYF
>TRBV6-1|-|TRBJ2-1|once
TGTGCCAGCAGTGAGCTACCGAGCTCCTACAATGAGCAGTTCTTC
CASSELPSSYNEQFF
>TRBV6-5|-|TRBJ1-5|few
TGTGCCAGCAGTTCCCACAGAGATCAGCCCCAGCATTTT
CASSSHRDQPQHF
>TRBV6-6|-|TRBJ1-5|-
TGTGCCAGCAGTGGACGGGGCGAGCCCCAGCATTTT
CASSGRGEPQHF
>TRBV18|-|TRBJ2-1|-
TGTGCCAGCTCCCGCGACATTAACTCCTACAATGAGCAGTTCTTC
CASSRDINSYNEQFF
>TRBV5-1|-|TRBJ1-3|-
TGCGCCAGCAGCTCTGGGGCCAGCTCTGGAAACACCATATATTTT
CASSSGASSGNTIYF
>TRBV28|-|TRBJ1-2|-
TGTGCCAGCAGCCGTGGCAGGATTTATGGCTACACCTTC
CASSRGRIYGYTF
>TRBV7-2|-|TRBJ1-5|-
TGTGCCAGCAGCTTGGGGGGACACTATAGCAATCAGCCCCAGCATTTT
CASSLGGHYSNQPQHF